The following is a TCR beta chain sequence with its context. Its antigen is as yet unknown. The CDR3 extends over 15 amino acids. V trimming: 2 bases; J trimming: 2 bases; junction bases outside the gene matches: 4. Per the germline V gene, CDR1 is MNHNY and CDR2 is SVGAGI (reference sequence). The entry originates in a study of OX40 agonist ivuxolimab in advanced cancers. The study, taken as a whole, reports: CD8+ T cells were the subset that, on average, had more expanded clones than CD4+.

Some clones are missing from TCRdb's copy, which holds only in-frame ones; the method was immunoSEQ multiplex PCR. The table includes around 78,000 clones, roughly 80% detected once. This rearrangement joins TRBV6-6 to TRBJ1-1; 8 bases align to TRBD1. The sample here was CD4+ or CD8+ T cells sorted from blood, taken in a trial of the OX40 agonist ivuxolimab. The TCR was taken from an adult with an advanced solid tumor such as melanoma, head and neck, liver or kidney cancer. The DNA for the CDR3 is TGTGCCAGCAGTTACCTGGGACAGGCCAACACTGAAGCTTTCTTT. This encodes CASSYLGQANTEAFF.